The table lists the clone carrying this T cell receptor beta chain with many counts. The target antigen is unknown. This specimen comes from a study of post-analysis software for immune sequencing data. Study background: Included among the disease courses, which were recorded for the cohort, were relapsing-remitting, secondary progressive and progressive-relapsing multiple sclerosis. Study-wide results and caveats: Among 5 or 6 TRBV segments more frequent in patients than controls were TRBV5-6, TRBV5-1 and TRBV20-1. The F measure placed samples prepared in the same batch into strongly shared clusters. For normalized Chao1 diversity, multiple sclerosis patients scored significantly lower than controls did.

Every TCR beta cDNA library bore unique molecular identifiers. About 500,000 cDNA molecules came from roughly 0.93 to 9.6 million T cells. TCRdb fed the PCR reads into MiXCR, producing one record per CDR3 protein. The sample records about 460,000 distinct CDR3 sequences, roughly 46% being singletons. Germline CDR1 reads SGHTA; CDR2 reads FQGTGA. The CDR3 extends over 16 amino acids. V was shortened by 5 bases and J by 0 bases, with 17 bases between the two germline ends. The chain combines TRBV7-3 with TRBJ2-7; D gene ambiguous. The sequencing sample was made of blood. This clonotype was obtained from a girl aged 10 to 17 with multiple sclerosis. CDR3 DNA sequence: TGTGCCAGCAGCCAAACCTCGCAGACGTACTCCTACGAGCAGTACTTC. This sequence encodes CASSQTSQTYSYEQYF.